Following are 11 T cell receptor beta chains from one sample sequenced in a study of CD8 T cells in ankylosing spondylitis. Study results and caveats: What appeared characteristic of ankylosing spondylitis blood was a TCR beta motif of several highly homologous variants.

These receptors are not linked to any known antigen. TCRdb re-analysed the 5' RACE reads in MiXCR, keeping a single row per CDR3 protein. The sample shows approximately 400,000 distinct CDR3 sequences, roughly a sixth of them seen only once. The sequenced sample consisted of blood, either unsorted or a sorted T cell fraction (not recorded which). All receptors come from a male donor with ankylosing spondylitis.

This clonotype was picked up a small number of times. V is TRBV11-3 and J is TRBJ2-2, with 14 nucleotides matching TRBD2. V lost 7 bases, J lost 6 bases, and 4 bases stayed unmatched. Germline CDR1 SGHNT, CDR2 YENEEA. The CDR3 runs 15 residues. This CDR3 reads CASTGTSGGPGELFF. DNA of the CDR3: TGTGCCAGCACGGGGACTAGCGGGGGCCCCGGGGAGCTGTTTTTT.

This clonotype was observed a few times. The chain is built from TRBV20-1 and TRBJ2-1; 7 bases line up with TRBD2. The ends lost 6 bases at V and 6 bases at J; junction bases unmatched: 5. This CDR3 comprises 12 residues. The V gene's germline CDR1 is DFQATT and CDR2 SNEGSKA (reference sequence). The DNA for the CDR3 is TGCAGTGCGGGAGGGACCACCAATGAGCAGTTCTTC. It encodes CSAGGTTNEQFF.

The table lists this clonotype with many counts. CDR3 residues: CASRLPTGPQETQYF. The CDR3 DNA follows: TGTGCCAGCAGACTACCGACAGGCCCCCAAGAGACCCAGTACTTC. V and J are TRBV5-5 and TRBJ2-5; TRBD1 might be the D (6 bases). In germline, CDR1 is SGHKS, CDR2 YYEKEE (reference sequence). The V gene lost 5 bases and the J gene lost 1 base, with 15 bases spanning the gap. The CDR3 consists of 15 residues.

In its sample, this clonotype was seen many times. The V call is TRBV29-1, the J call TRBJ2-7; TRBD1 matches at 7 bases. The CDR3 contains 12 residues. In germline, CDR1 is SQVTM, CDR2 ANQGSEA. The J segment lost 9 bases and the V segment lost 4 bases, leaving 9 bases of the junction unmatched. The CDR3 nucleotides read TGCAGCGTTGTACAGGGGAAAGGTGGGCAGTACTTC. Translating it yields CSVVQGKGGQYF.

The chain couples TRBV6-1 to TRBJ1-2; maybe TRBD1 (5 bases). This CDR3 spans 15 amino acids. The V gene lost 7 bases and the J gene lost 4 bases, with 19 bases spanning the gap. Germline V gives CDR1 MNHNS, CDR2 SASEGT. The CDR3 spells CASTPWEGQGYGYTF. The DNA for the CDR3 is TGTGCCAGCACCCCCTGGGAGGGCCAGGGCTATGGCTACACCTTC.

This chain links TRBV20-1 with TRBJ1-2, with 7 bases that match TRBD1. This CDR3 spans 13 amino acids. CDR1 is DFQATT, CDR2 SNEGSKA, per germline (reference sequence). V trimming: 5 bases; J trimming: 7 bases; junction bases outside the gene matches: 10. Here the CDR3 DNA reads TGCAGTGCTGCCAGGGGGGGGCTAGCTGGCTACACCTTC. This translates into CSAARGGLAGYTF.

In this sample, this clonotype turned up a few times. The chain uses TRBV7-2 and TRBJ2-7; D assignment may be TRBD1 or TRBD2 (6 bases each). Germline assignment: CDR1 SGHTA and CDR2 FQGNSA. The CDR3 sequence is 14 residues long. Trimming pared 5 bases from V and 7 bases from J, leaving 18 bases between. DNA for the CDR3: TGTGCCAGCAGCCCCGAAGGGGGTCGGGGGGAGCAGTACTTC. This gives the protein CASSPEGGRGEQYF.

This rearrangement joins TRBV6-2 or TRBV6-3 to TRBJ1-6; the D is unclear. The CDR3 consists of 13 residues. The germline V gene encodes CDR1 MNHEY and CDR2 SVGEGT. The V and J ends lost 2 bases and 9 bases respectively, with 8 bases between them. Here the CDR3 DNA reads TGTGCCAGCAGTTACGTTTTCGGTTCACCCCTCCACTTT. Protein: CASSYVFGSPLHF.

The J gene is TRBJ2-7, the V gene TRBV4-1; tentatively, D is TRBD1 (6 bases). V was trimmed by 0 bases and J by 2 bases, leaving 14 bases between them. The CDR3 loop spans 16 amino acids. Germline-derived CDR1 and CDR2 are MGHRA and YSYEKL. The DNA of the CDR3 is TGCGCCAGCAGCCAAGATCCCCAGGGGTACGCCTACGAGCAGTACTTC. It specifies CASSQDPQGYAYEQYF.

The J gene is TRBJ2-5, the V gene TRBV6-2 or TRBV6-3, with 7 positions matching TRBD1. This CDR3 has 14 residues. CDR1 and CDR2 from the germline V gene are MNHEY and SVGEGT. The V and J ends lost 6 bases and 4 bases, in that order; junction bases with no gene match: 8. The chain's CDR3 is CASSPGTVGETQYF. In nucleotides, the CDR3 is TGTGCCAGCAGCCCCGGGACAGTCGGAGAGACCCAGTACTTC.

This clonotype appeared a few times. This chain's CDR3 is CASSEGRPSGGNTIYF. DNA for the CDR3: TGTGCCAGCAGTGAGGGCAGGCCCTCGGGCGGAAACACCATATATTTT. V and J are TRBV2 and TRBJ1-3; D not certain. This CDR3 contains 16 residues. V was trimmed by 3 bases and J by 4 bases, leaving 16 bases between them. Per germline, CDR1 SNHLY and CDR2 FYNNEI.